This T cell receptor (beta chain) was sequenced for a study of blood T cell repertoires in COVID-19. Study-wide context: COVID-19 samples, acute and convalescent, were from the United States, Italy and Spain. PBMCs, B-cell-depleted T cells, or T cells provided the cDNA or gDNA that made up the material.

V dropped 1 base and J dropped 7 bases, with 11 bases sitting between them. Germline assignment: CDR1 SGDLS and CDR2 YYNGEE. The CDR3 contains 13 residues. Profiling relied on immunoSEQ multiplex PCR, and the TCRdb table lists in-frame clones only, not all of them. Seen here are over 250,000 clones, around 87% observed once, and the top ten hold about 2.5%. This TCR was recovered from a woman aged 45 to 65 with acute or convalescent COVID-19. The chain combines TRBV9 with TRBJ1-1; D call uncertain. Sequenced material: peripheral blood. CDR3 amino acids: CASSVNPTSEAFF. The CDR3 DNA follows: TGTGCCAGCAGCGTAAACCCGACTAGTGAAGCTTTCTTT.